The next 14 T cell receptor beta chains were all read from a single sample in a study of cytomegalovirus exposure and HLA in healthy donors. Primers for the PCR totalled 60 Vbeta and 13 Jbeta. Assay used: immunoSEQ multiplex PCR; TCRdb lists only in-frame clones, some missing. In the table there are around 150,000 clones, roughly four fifths of which are singletons. Material: PBMCs. These receptors originate from a man over 45 in good health and CMV-seropositive.

The chain combines TRBV9 with TRBJ2-5, with 9 bases identical to TRBD1. The V and J ends lost 0 bases and 5 bases, in that order; junction bases with no gene match: 5. The germline V gene has CDR1 SGDLS and CDR2 YYNGEE. CDR3 length: 15 amino acids. The CDR3 sequence: CASSVGTGEVETQYF. As DNA, the CDR3 is TGTGCCAGCAGCGTAGGGACAGGGGAGGTTGAGACCCAGTACTTC.

This chain connects TRBV2 to TRBJ2-1, with TRBD1 matching 8 bases. Germline V lookup: CDR1 SNHLY, CDR2 FYNNEI. The CDR3 runs to 14 residues. The J segment lost 4 bases and the V segment lost 5 bases, leaving 4 bases of the junction unmatched. The CDR3 DNA sequence: TGTGCCAGCAGTCAACGGACAGGGTACAATGAGCAGTTCTTC. This encodes CASSQRTGYNEQFF.

V gene TRBV4-2 combines with J gene TRBJ1-6; possibly TRBD1 for D (5 bases). CDR1 and CDR2 from the germline V gene are LGHNA and YNFKEQ. The V and J ends lost 1 base and 9 bases respectively, with 13 bases between them. There are 15 residues in the CDR3. The CDR3 is CASSQVGRGPSPLHF. In nucleotides, the CDR3 is TGTGCCAGCAGCCAAGTTGGGAGGGGCCCTTCACCCCTCCACTTT.

This CDR3 reads CASSGSVKGADRETQYF. CDR3 coding DNA: TGTGCCAGCAGCGGATCTGTAAAGGGGGCGGATCGAGAGACCCAGTACTTC. The V gene is TRBV9, the J gene TRBJ2-5, with TRBD1 matching over 7 bases. This CDR3 has 17 amino acids. J was trimmed by 4 bases and V by 3 bases; bases with no gene match: 15. The germline gives CDR1 SGDLS, CDR2 YYNGEE.

The chain combines TRBV7-8 with TRBJ2-1; TRBD2 might be the D (5 bases). The CDR3 runs to 13 residues. V lost 6 bases, J lost 4 bases, and 10 bases lay in between. Germline lookup yields CDR1 SGHVS and CDR2 FQNEAQ. CDR3: CASRKGEYNEQFF. The CDR3 bases are TGTGCCAGCAGGAAGGGAGAATACAATGAGCAGTTCTTC.

The chain recombines TRBV2 with TRBJ2-3, with TRBD1 matching over 7 bases. This CDR3 spans 15 amino acids. Trimming cost V 6 bases and J 1 base; bases outside gene matches: 7. Germline loops: CDR1 SNHLY, CDR2 FYNNEI. The CDR3 sequence: CASRRRGQGTDTQYF. The DNA of the CDR3 is TGTGCCAGCAGACGACGAGGACAGGGCACAGATACGCAGTATTTT. Based on the CDR3 plus reference TRBV2 and TRBJ2-3, the full variable domain is EPEVTQTPSHQVTQMGQEVILRCVPISNHLYFYWYRQILGQKVEFLVSFYNNEISEKSEIFDDQFSVERPDGSNFTLKIRSTKLEDSAMYFCASRRRGQGTDTQYFGPGTRLTVL.

This clone has a handful of counts. The CDR3 region is CASSLELGGYGYTF. The CDR3 DNA is TGCGCCAGCAGCTTGGAGTTGGGGGGCTATGGCTACACCTTC. The chain recombines TRBV5-1 with TRBJ1-2; a weak D match, TRBD1 (5 bases). The CDR3 has 14 residues. Deletions cut 0 bases from V and 4 bases from J, with 10 bases between. The germline CDR1 and CDR2 sequences are SGHRS and YFSETQ.

This clone showed up just a few times. This chain uses TRBV5-6 with TRBJ2-6; a possible D gene is TRBD1 (5 bases). The CDR3 has 16 residues. From germline, CDR1 is SGHDT and CDR2 YYEEEE. The V gene lost 1 base and the J gene lost 0 bases, with 8 bases spanning the gap. CDR3 bases: TGTGCCAGCAGCTTGCAGGGCCGCTCTGGGGCCAACGTCCTGACTTTC. The encoded protein is CASSLQGRSGANVLTF.

The CDR3: CASSFGTGRYGYTF. CDR3 nucleotides: TGTGCCAGCAGTTTCGGGACAGGACGTTATGGCTACACCTTC. This chain connects TRBV27 to TRBJ1-2; 8 bases agree with TRBD1. Trimming took 3 bases from V and 5 from J; bases not matched to a gene: 5. In germline, CDR1 is MNHEY, CDR2 SMNVEV (reference sequence). The length of the CDR3 is 14 residues.

The gene calls are TRBV6-5 and TRBJ1-2; D not resolved. Trimming left V 6 bases short and J 2 bases short, with 16 bases between. The CDR3 covers 15 residues. CDR1 is MNHEY and CDR2 is SVGAGI in the germline V gene. CDR3 DNA: TGTGCCAGCAGGATATCACAGCTTCCAAACTATGGCTACACCTTC. Protein sequence: CASRISQLPNYGYTF.

The chain carries TRBV5-5 and TRBJ1-1; D is perhaps TRBD1 (5 bases). The V gene's germline CDR1 is SGHKS and CDR2 YYEKEE (reference sequence). Trimming pared 4 bases from V and 1 base from J, leaving 11 bases between. There are 14 residues in the CDR3. The CDR3 reads CASSPRTPNTEAFF. The CDR3 nucleotides read TGTGCCAGCAGCCCTCGGACACCGAACACTGAAGCTTTCTTT.

The chain links TRBV9 to TRBJ1-1, with TRBD1 matching over 12 bases. Germline-derived CDR1 and CDR2 are SGDLS and YYNGEE. This CDR3 is 16 amino acids long. V gave up 2 bases and J gave up 5 bases; unmatched junction bases: 7. In DNA, the CDR3 is TGTGCCAGCAGCGTGGGACAGGGGGCGAGGACAACTGAAGCTTTCTTT. This translates into CASSVGQGARTTEAFF.

The chain recombines TRBV2 with TRBJ2-7; possibly TRBD2 for D (6 bases). Germline CDR1 and CDR2: SNHLY and FYNNEI. CDR3 length: 13 residues. Trimming took 7 bases from V and 3 from J, leaving 13 bases between them. The CDR3 loop is CASTRDWGYEQYF. The DNA for the CDR3 is TGTGCCAGCACCCGGGACTGGGGCTACGAGCAGTACTTC.

The CDR3 DNA is TGTGCCAGCAGCGCACTAGCGGGAGTGGGGAATGAGCAGTTCTTC. Translated: CASSALAGVGNEQFF. The J gene is TRBJ2-1, the V gene TRBV9, with 11 positions matching TRBD2. This CDR3 comprises 15 residues. CDR1 and CDR2 from the germline V gene are SGDLS and YYNGEE. Trimming cost V 3 bases and J 7 bases; bases outside gene matches: 6.